This T cell receptor (beta chain) was found in a study of OX40 agonist ivuxolimab in advanced cancers. Study-level information: Patients were given ivuxolimab, an antibody that agonizes OX40 (CD134). Ivuxolimab, which patients received intravenously every 2 weeks, was dosed at 0.01 to 10 mg/kg. Of the patients, three showed partial responses, one with hepatocellular carcinoma and two with cutaneous melanoma.

Some clones are missing from TCRdb's copy, which holds only in-frame ones; the method was immunoSEQ multiplex PCR. The sample consists of around 100,000 clones, about nine tenths of them appearing once. Germline values: CDR1 SGHNT, CDR2 YYREEE (reference sequence). Between the trimmed V and J ends, which lost 0 bases and 5 bases, there was a span of 12 bases. The CDR3 extends over 15 amino acids. This clonotype originated in an adult with an advanced solid tumor such as melanoma, head and neck, liver or kidney cancer. J is TRBJ2-4 and V is TRBV5-4; D remains ambiguous. Sequenced here: CD4+ or CD8+ T cells sorted from blood, sampled in a trial of the OX40 agonist ivuxolimab. The CDR3 is CASSLAKNDQNIQYF. CDR3 sequence (DNA): TGTGCCAGCAGCTTGGCGAAGAACGACCAAAACATTCAGTACTTC. The full variable domain, rest sourced from reference TRBV5-4 and TRBJ2-4, is ETGVTQSPTHLIKTRGQQVTLRCSSQSGHNTVSWYQQALGQGPQFIFQYYREEENGRGNFPPRFSGLQFPNYSSELNVNALELDDSALYLCASSLAKNDQNIQYFGAGTRLSVL.